This TCR beta chain is drawn from a study of cytomegalovirus exposure and HLA in healthy donors. General study results and limits: In vitro, three CMV-associated chains proved specific for CMV antigens.

V was pared by 4 bases and J by 7 bases, with 7 bases of the junction left unmatched. The CDR3 is 14 amino acids. The germline gives CDR1 SGHRS, CDR2 YFSETQ. Primers: 60 Vbeta forward and 13 Jbeta reverse. Measured with immunoSEQ multiplex PCR; TCRdb has only the in-frame clones, and not every one. The table lists some 40,000 clones, 74% of them singletons. For this clone: Its cognate antigen is unknown.

The rearrangement links TRBV5-1 to TRBJ2-1; 8 bases are a match to TRBD2. The specimen was PBMCs. This TCR came from a man aged 30 to 39 in good health and CMV-seronegative. CDR3 region: CASSPGGGTNEQFF. CDR3 nucleotides: TGCGCCAGCAGCCCGGGGGGGGGTACGAATGAGCAGTTCTTC.